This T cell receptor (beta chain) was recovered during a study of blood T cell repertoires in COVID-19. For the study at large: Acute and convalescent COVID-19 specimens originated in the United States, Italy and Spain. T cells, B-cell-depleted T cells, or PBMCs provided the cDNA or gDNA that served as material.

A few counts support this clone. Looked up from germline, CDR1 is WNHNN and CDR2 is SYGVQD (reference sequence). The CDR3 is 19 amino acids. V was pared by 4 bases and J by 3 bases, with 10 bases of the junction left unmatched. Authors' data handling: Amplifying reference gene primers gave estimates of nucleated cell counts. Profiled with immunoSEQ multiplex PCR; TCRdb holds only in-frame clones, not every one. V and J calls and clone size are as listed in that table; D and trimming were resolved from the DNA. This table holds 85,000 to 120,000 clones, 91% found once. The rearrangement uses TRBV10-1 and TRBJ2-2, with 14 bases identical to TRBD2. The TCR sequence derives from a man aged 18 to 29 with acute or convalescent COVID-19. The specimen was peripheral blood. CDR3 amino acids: CASSVGGLAGVGDTGELFF. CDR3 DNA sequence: TGCGCCAGCAGTGTCGGGGGACTAGCGGGAGTGGGGGACACCGGGGAGCTGTTTTTT.